Listed below are T cell receptor beta chains from one sample, sequenced in a study of shared T cell receptors in the human thymus. TCRdb's copy holds only in-frame clones and misses some; the assay was immunoSEQ multiplex PCR. The sample shows 640,000 or so clones, about 87% of them seen only once. This same sample was also part of a study on human thymus T cells.

Sequencing was carried out using thymocytes. The receptors were gathered from a boy under two years old with a congenital heart defect. Both conserved end residues are part of each CDR3. The order of the fields is V gene, D gene, clone size, J gene, CDR3 DNA, CDR3 protein. A D gene is named only where the DNA matches it firmly. Size tells how often a clone was seen (once, few, many) or the class of an expanded clone, and some rows leave it out.

TRBV19	TRBD1	NA	TRBJ1-1	TGTGCCAGTAGTAGCGGGACAGGGCGGACTGAAGCTTTCTTT	CASSSGTGRTEAFF
TRBV4-1	TRBD1	NA	TRBJ1-1	TGCGCCAGCAGCGAACAGGGGAGCACTGAAGCTTTCTTT	CASSEQGSTEAFF
TRBV28	NA	NA	TRBJ1-5	TGTGCCACCGCGTGTTTAGAGGATAGCAATCAGCCCCAGCATTTT	CATACLEDSNQPQHF
TRBV15	NA	NA	TRBJ2-7	TGTGCCACCAGCAGGGGGCCCCGGACCTACGAGCAGTACTTC	CATSRGPRTYEQYF
TRBV30	TRBD1	NA	TRBJ1-5	TGTGCCTGGAGTCCTGGGACAGGCCATAGCAATCAGCCCCAGCATTTT	CAWSPGTGHSNQPQHF
TRBV21-1	NA	NA	TRBJ1-5	TGTGCCAGCAGCTCTCAACAGGGGCCTCAGCCCCAGCATTTT	CASSSQQGPQPQHF
TRBV5-6	TRBD1	NA	TRBJ2-7	TGTGCCAGCAGGCATCACAGGGGGCAGGGGGACGAGCAGTACTTC	CASRHHRGQGDEQYF
TRBV29-1	NA	NA	TRBJ2-1	TGCAGCGCTGCCTGGGGGAGGGGGGAATACAATGAGCAGTTCTTC	CSAAWGRGEYNEQFF
TRBV30	NA	once	TRBJ1-6	TGTGCCTGGAGTGTTTCGAGAAGCTCCTATAATTCACCCCTCCACTTT	CAWSVSRSSYNSPLHF
TRBV5-4	NA	NA	TRBJ2-1	TGTGCCAGCAGCTACGACACCAGGACCTACAATGAGCAGTTCTTC	CASSYDTRTYNEQFF
TRBV25-1	NA	NA	TRBJ2-7	TGTGCCAGCAGTGAGTCGGTCTCCAGCGACTCCTACGAGCAGTACTTC	CASSESVSSDSYEQYF
TRBV5-4	TRBD1	NA	TRBJ1-3	TGTGCCAGCAGCTTGGACACTGACAGGGGCGGAAACACCATATATTTT	CASSLDTDRGGNTIYF
TRBV4-1	TRBD2	NA	TRBJ2-4	TGCGCCAGCAGCCAAGACGGGGCGGGGGGCTTAGCCAAAAACATTCAGTACTTC	CASSQDGAGGLAKNIQYF
TRBV28	NA	NA	TRBJ2-1	TGTGCCAGCCTTCAACGCCGGAGCTCCTACAATGAGCAGTTCTTC	CASLQRRSSYNEQFF
TRBV27	NA	NA	TRBJ1-5	TGTGCCAGCAGTCTCATGAGGAATCAGCCCCAGCATTTT	CASSLMRNQPQHF
TRBV7-6	NA	NA	TRBJ1-5	TGTGCCAGCAGCTTAGAATCAGGTTCCTATCAGCCCCAGCATTTT	CASSLESGSYQPQHF
TRBV7-2	TRBD1	NA	TRBJ1-2	TGTGCCAGCAGCTTAGGGGGGACAGCTATCCTGCGCTATGGCTACACCTTC	CASSLGGTAILRYGYTF
TRBV7-6	NA	NA	TRBJ1-4	TGTGCCAGCAGCTTACAGTGCTGCAGTCCCTATGAAAAACTGTTTTTT	CASSLQCCSPYEKLFF
TRBV6-1	NA	NA	TRBJ2-7	TGTGCCAGCAGTGAAGGTTCCCAGTCAACCTACGAGCAGTACTTC	CASSEGSQSTYEQYF
TRBV14	NA	NA	TRBJ1-4	TGTGCCAGCAGCCAAGATCCGGACACTCGTGAAAAACTGTTTTTT	CASSQDPDTREKLFF
TRBV30	NA	NA	TRBJ1-1	TGTGCCTGCCGCCCCCACATGAACACTGAAGCTTTCTTT	CACRPHMNTEAFF
TRBV7-2	NA	NA	TRBJ2-3	TGTGCCAGCAGCTCCCGGGACTCGTGCACAGATACGCAGTATTTT	CASSSRDSCTDTQYF
TRBV30	TRBD2	once	TRBJ2-1	TGTGCCTGGAGTGAGCGACTAGCGGGAGGGCAAATAACCTACAATGAGCAGTTCTTC	CAWSERLAGGQITYNEQFF
TRBV12-1	NA	NA	TRBJ1-5	TGTGCCAGCAGCTACTCGGGGAATTCGCAGCCCCAGCATTTT	CASSYSGNSQPQHF
TRBV4-3	TRBD2	NA	TRBJ2-5	TGCGCCAGCAGCCAAGATCACAATAGCGGGGGGGAAGAGACCCAGTACTTC	CASSQDHNSGGEETQYF
TRBV6-1	NA	NA	TRBJ1-6	TGTGCCAGCTTCTCCACAGGAAATAATTCACCCCTCCACTTT	CASFSTGNNSPLHF
TRBV2	TRBD2	NA	TRBJ2-1	TGTGCCAGCAGGAGTCCGGGAGGAATATCAAATGAGCAGTTCTTC	CASRSPGGISNEQFF
TRBV7-7	TRBD1	NA	TRBJ1-3	TGTGCTAGCAGCTTAGACGTCTGGGGACAGCTCTCTGGAAACACCATATATTTT	CASSLDVWGQLSGNTIYF
TRBV7-6	NA	once	TRBJ1-4	TGTGCCAGCAGCCCCGCGGCGAGTAGGAATGAAAAACTGTTTTTT	CASSPAASRNEKLFF
TRBV5-1	NA	NA	TRBJ2-7	TGCGCCAGCAGCTGGGGGGACAGAATTCACCGCTACGAGCAGTACTTC	CASSWGDRIHRYEQYF
TRBV2	TRBD1	NA	TRBJ1-5	TGTGCCAGCAGGGTGGACAGGGCCAATAGCAATCAGCCCCAGCATTTT	CASRVDRANSNQPQHF
TRBV19	NA	NA	TRBJ1-5	TGTGCCAGTAGTATACCAGGGGCCGACAATCAGCCCCAGCATTTT	CASSIPGADNQPQHF
TRBV29-1	NA	NA	TRBJ1-1	TGCAGCGTTGAAGTGATGGGAAGCGGGGTACGGAACACTGAAGCTTTCTTT	CSVEVMGSGVRNTEAFF
TRBV4-1	NA	NA	TRBJ2-7	TGCGCCAGCAGCCAAGATGGAGAAGGTGACTCATCCTACGAGCAGTACTTC	CASSQDGEGDSSYEQYF
TRBV4-1	TRBD1	NA	TRBJ2-7	TGCGCCAGCAGCCCCCAAAAGTGGGGGACAGGGGAATACGAGCAGTACTTC	CASSPQKWGTGEYEQYF
TRBV4-3	TRBD2	NA	TRBJ2-3	TGCGCCAGCAGCCTAAACGGACTAGCGGAATCCACAGATACGCAGTATTTT	CASSLNGLAESTDTQYF
TRBV11-2	NA	NA	TRBJ2-5	TGTGCCAGCAGCTTCGGGCGGGGACAGTTGAAAGAGACCCAGTACTTC	CASSFGRGQLKETQYF
TRBV5-5	TRBD2	NA	TRBJ2-5	TGTGCCAGCAGCTTGACTAGCGGGAAAGAGACCCAGTACTTC	CASSLTSGKETQYF
TRBV11-2	NA	NA	TRBJ2-5	TGTGCCAGCAGCTTAGGAGTCGGAGAGACCCAGTACTTC	CASSLGVGETQYF
TRBV7-9	NA	NA	TRBJ2-1	TGTGCCAGCAGCTCAACAGCCCAGGTCAGGGTTTACAATGAGCAGTTCTTC	CASSSTAQVRVYNEQFF